A single T cell receptor beta chain is shown here with its context. Its antigen is unidentified. Using immunoSEQ multiplex PCR, the repertoire was profiled, and TCRdb retains in-frame clones only, with some absent. The sample consists of 40,000 or so clones, under 35% of them appearing once. Regarding treatment: randomized to nivolumab then ipilimumab (arm A) or the reverse (arm B). This record comes from a study of sequential checkpoint blockade in melanoma. Study details: Randomization was 1:1 between first-line nivolumab→ipilimumab and ipilimumab→nivolumab. Matched biopsies came pretreatment and at week 13 for some 21 patients. Study-level points and caveats: For nivolumab-first patients, baseline tumor clonality was associated with response.

The CDR3 consists of 13 residues. Looked up from germline, CDR1 is MNHGY and CDR2 is SAAAGT. Trimming stripped 2 bases from V and 2 bases from J, with 5 bases between. This sequence was found in a human donor with melanoma. The sample in question was tumor tissue (inferred from file names), obtained from a patient given nivolumab and ipilimumab in sequence. V is TRBV6-8 and J is TRBJ2-3; D gene ambiguous. CDR3 protein: CASSYRYTDTQYF. CDR3 bases: TGTGCCAGCAGTTACAGATACACAGATACGCAGTATTTT.